This T cell receptor beta chain was sequenced in a study of cytomegalovirus exposure and HLA in healthy donors. The germline V gene has CDR1 SNHLY and CDR2 FYNNEI. This CDR3 is 14 amino acids long. Trimming pared 2 bases from V and 5 bases from J, leaving 10 bases between. Each donor's status was that of a healthy bone marrow donor. Although they were nominally healthy when sampled, donors likely had unrecorded immune exposures. The PCR had 60 Vbeta and 13 Jbeta primers. Measured with immunoSEQ multiplex PCR; TCRdb has only the in-frame clones, and not every one. The sample lists 100,000 to 150,000 clones, around four fifths seen once, with 20% in the top ten. Study-level findings and limits: Associated with cytomegalovirus, according to the listing, were 150 to 200 TCR beta chains.

This clone has only one observation. The antigen remains unidentified. The origin of this receptor is a man aged 18 to 30 in good health and CMV-seropositive. The sequenced sample consisted of PBMCs. The chain combines TRBV2 with TRBJ2-1; no clear D. The CDR3 sequence: CASSEKELNNEQFF. The CDR3 DNA reads as TGTGCCAGCAGTGAAAAGGAGTTGAACAATGAGCAGTTCTTC. The variable domain in full, completed from reference TRBV2 and TRBJ2-1, reads EPEVTQTPSHQVTQMGQEVILRCVPISNHLYFYWYRQILGQKVEFLVSFYNNEISEKSEIFDDQFSVERPDGSNFTLKIRSTKLEDSAMYFCASSEKELNNEQFFGPGTRLTVL.